This T cell receptor (beta chain) was identified during a study of shared clonotypes between healthy human individuals. With 4 bases removed from V and 4 bases from J, the gap between germline ends came to 12 bases. CDR3 length: 14 residues. CDR1 and CDR2 (germline): SGHRS, YFSETQ. Sequenced by immunoSEQ multiplex PCR; TCRdb stores in-frame clones only, minus some. The sample contains more than 2,000,000 clones, over 85% of which appear only once. This chain links TRBV5-1 with TRBJ2-1; D uncertain. The sample was naive CD4+ T cells from PBMCs. Subset described: CD45RA+ positively selected. The TCR was taken from a man between 18 and 35 years old in good health. Some clones in this sample may be carry-over from other donors' samples. CDR3 nucleotides: TGCGCCAGCAGCCGAACGGAGTGGTACAATGAGCAGTTCTTC. Amino acid sequence: CASSRTEWYNEQFF.